Shown below are 10 T cell receptor beta chains from a single sample sequenced in a study of T cell changes during pregnancy in multiple sclerosis (dated by TCRdb to about 2019). The library was made by the immunoSEQ multiplex PCR assay. TCRdb obtained this table from immuneACCESS and retained in-frame rearrangements with V and J assigned. These tables miss some clones; where compared with another copy, unresolved V genes account for less than half of the shortfall, and the remainder is unexplained. The sample data list around 69,000 clones, and approximately 92% of these were observed just once. The ten largest account for around 2.3% of the sample. Sequences were derived from peripheral blood, sampled in the first trimester of pregnancy. All receptors derive from a female donor with multiple sclerosis, enrolled in a pregnancy study.

CDR3 sequence: CASSLDVGGAGDIQYF. CDR3 sequence (DNA): TGTGCCAGCAGCTTGGATGTTGGAGGGGCTGGAGACATTCAGTACTTC. The rearrangement joins TRBV5-4 to TRBJ2-4; D is perhaps TRBD2 (6 bases). The CDR3 extends over 16 amino acids. The V gene lost 0 bases and the J gene lost 8 bases, with 18 bases spanning the gap. Germline V gene sequence: CDR1 SGHNT, CDR2 YYREEE (reference sequence). Based on the CDR3 plus reference TRBV5-4 and TRBJ2-4, the full variable domain is ETGVTQSPTHLIKTRGQQVTLRCSSQSGHNTVSWYQQALGQGPQFIFQYYREEENGRGNFPPRFSGLQFPNYSSELNVNALELDDSALYLCASSLDVGGAGDIQYFGAGTRLSVL.

The chain employs TRBV30 and TRBJ1-2; TRBD1 aligns across 10 bases. The J segment lost 2 bases and the V segment lost 1 base, leaving 10 bases of the junction unmatched. There are 17 residues in the CDR3. CDR1 and CDR2 (germline): GTSNPN, SVGIG (reference sequence). CDR3 loop: CAWSAPGQGLGNYGYTF. The CDR3, as DNA: TGTGCCTGGAGTGCCCCGGGACAGGGGCTCGGGAACTATGGCTACACCTTC.

This chain joins TRBV7-9 and TRBJ1-3; possible D gene TRBD1, 5 bases. V was shortened by 5 bases and J by 2 bases, with 13 bases between the two germline ends. This CDR3 is 15 amino acids long. CDR1 and CDR2 from the germline V gene are SEHNR and FQNEAQ (reference sequence). CDR3 nucleotide sequence: TGTGCCAGCAGCACGGGACTAACTGCTGGAAACACCATATATTTT. Residues: CASSTGLTAGNTIYF.

The chain employs TRBV11-2 and TRBJ2-5; 10 bases match TRBD2. The end of the DNA is better explained by TRBJ2-7, so the J call may be wrong. Germline CDR1 and CDR2: SGHAT and FQNNGV. The CDR3 has 15 residues. In DNA, the CDR3 is TGTGCCAGCAGGAGAATAGCGGGAGGATCCTACGAGCAGTACTTC. It is translated as CASRRIAGGSYEQYF.

The chain carries TRBV11-1 and TRBJ1-1, with D possibly being TRBD1 (6 bases). The V gene's germline CDR1 is SGHAT and CDR2 FQDESV (reference sequence). The V and J ends lost 6 bases and 5 bases respectively, with 13 bases between them. CDR3 length: 13 amino acids. CDR3 sequence: CASRQNRVTEAFF. CDR3 bases: TGTGCCAGCAGACAAAACAGGGTTACTGAAGCTTTCTTT.

The chain recombines TRBV2 with TRBJ2-3, with 8 bases lining up with TRBD1. The germline V gene encodes CDR1 SNHLY and CDR2 FYNNEI. The CDR3 runs 15 residues. V lost 4 bases and J lost 4; bases outside the gene matches: 7. DNA for the CDR3: TGTGCCAGCAGTGGGACAGGGATCTCAGCAGATACGCAGTATTTT. The encoded protein is CASSGTGISADTQYF.

The rearrangement joins TRBV9 to TRBJ2-5; TRBD1 aligns across 7 bases. V trimming: 1 base; J trimming: 5 bases; junction bases outside the gene matches: 14. The CDR3 is 17 amino acids. Germline V gene data show CDR1 as SGDLS and CDR2 as YYNGEE. The CDR3 DNA is TGTGCCAGCAGCGTACAGGGGGATCAAGATCCAGGGGAGACCCAGTACTTC. This gives the protein CASSVQGDQDPGETQYF.

The V call is TRBV7-8, the J call TRBJ2-1; 7 positions agree with TRBD2. The trim removed 1 base at V and 2 bases at J, leaving 11 bases unmatched. CDR1 and CDR2 from the germline V gene are SGHVS and FQNEAQ. The CDR3 covers 18 residues. The CDR3 DNA follows: TGTGCCAGCAGCTTAGGGGGTTTGGCGGGAGCACCCTACAATGAGCAGTTCTTC. It codes for CASSLGGLAGAPYNEQFF. Full variable domain (remainder filled in from reference TRBV7-8 and TRBJ2-1): GAGVSQSPRYKVAKRGQDVALRCDPISGHVSLFWYQQALGQGPEFLTYFQNEAQLDKSGLPSDRFFAERPEGSVSTLKIQRTQQEDSAVYLCASSLGGLAGAPYNEQFFGPGTRLTVL.

The V and J genes are TRBV18 and TRBJ2-1; 7 bases line up with TRBD2. The CDR3 covers 15 residues. Germline V gene data show CDR1 as KGHSH and CDR2 as LQKENI. V was clipped by 6 bases and J by 7 bases; unmatched bases: 12. DNA for the CDR3: TGTGCCAGCTCGCCTGCGGGAGTACGAGCAAATGAGCAGTTCTTC. Protein: CASSPAGVRANEQFF.

The chain recombines TRBV5-1 with TRBJ2-5; 7 nucleotides align to TRBD1. This CDR3 has 16 residues. The ends lost 4 bases at V and 2 bases at J; junction bases unmatched: 11. The germline CDR1 and CDR2 sequences are SGHRS and YFSETQ. This chain's CDR3 is CASSQGDLGAQETQYF. The CDR3 DNA is TGCGCCAGCAGCCAGGGGGATTTGGGGGCTCAAGAGACCCAGTACTTC.